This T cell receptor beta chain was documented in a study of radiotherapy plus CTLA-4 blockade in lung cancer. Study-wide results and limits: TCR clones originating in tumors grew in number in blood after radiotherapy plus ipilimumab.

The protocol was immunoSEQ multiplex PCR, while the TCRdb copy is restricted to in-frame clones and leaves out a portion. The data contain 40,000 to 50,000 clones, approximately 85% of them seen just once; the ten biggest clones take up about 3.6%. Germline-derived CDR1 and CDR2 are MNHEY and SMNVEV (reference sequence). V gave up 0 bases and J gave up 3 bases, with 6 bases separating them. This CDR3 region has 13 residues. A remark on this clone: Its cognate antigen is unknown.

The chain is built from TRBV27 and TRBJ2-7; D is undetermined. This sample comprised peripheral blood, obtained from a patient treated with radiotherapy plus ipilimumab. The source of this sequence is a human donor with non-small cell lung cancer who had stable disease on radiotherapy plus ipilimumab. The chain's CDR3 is CASSLSAGYEQYF. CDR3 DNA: TGTGCCAGCAGTTTATCTGCCGGCTACGAGCAGTACTTC.